Given below is one T cell receptor (beta chain) in context. Its antigen is as yet unknown. This entry comes from a study of cytomegalovirus exposure and HLA in healthy donors. Broader study findings: The likely origin of a cluster of highly shared sequence variants was a sequencing artifact.

PCR employed 60 Vbeta and 13 Jbeta primers. Profiling relied on immunoSEQ multiplex PCR, and the TCRdb table lists in-frame clones only, not all of them. The sample lists around 140,000 clones, around 82% seen once, with around 2.5% in the top ten. The V end lost 6 bases, the J end lost 6 bases, and 23 bases lay between the germline ends. This CDR3 region has 16 residues. The germline V gene has CDR1 SNHLY and CDR2 FYNNEI. The chain uses TRBV2 and TRBJ1-1; tentatively, D is TRBD1 (6 bases). Source material: PBMCs. The TCR was taken from a woman between 18 and 29 years old in good health and CMV-seropositive. The DNA of the CDR3 is TGTGCCAGCAGCGAACAGGGTCCTTTCGGTAACGCTGAAGCTTTCTTT. Its protein product is CASSEQGPFGNAEAFF. Drawing the rest from reference TRBV2 and TRBJ1-1, the complete variable domain is EPEVTQTPSHQVTQMGQEVILRCVPISNHLYFYWYRQILGQKVEFLVSFYNNEISEKSEIFDDQFSVERPDGSNFTLKIRSTKLEDSAMYFCASSEQGPFGNAEAFFGQGTRLTVV.